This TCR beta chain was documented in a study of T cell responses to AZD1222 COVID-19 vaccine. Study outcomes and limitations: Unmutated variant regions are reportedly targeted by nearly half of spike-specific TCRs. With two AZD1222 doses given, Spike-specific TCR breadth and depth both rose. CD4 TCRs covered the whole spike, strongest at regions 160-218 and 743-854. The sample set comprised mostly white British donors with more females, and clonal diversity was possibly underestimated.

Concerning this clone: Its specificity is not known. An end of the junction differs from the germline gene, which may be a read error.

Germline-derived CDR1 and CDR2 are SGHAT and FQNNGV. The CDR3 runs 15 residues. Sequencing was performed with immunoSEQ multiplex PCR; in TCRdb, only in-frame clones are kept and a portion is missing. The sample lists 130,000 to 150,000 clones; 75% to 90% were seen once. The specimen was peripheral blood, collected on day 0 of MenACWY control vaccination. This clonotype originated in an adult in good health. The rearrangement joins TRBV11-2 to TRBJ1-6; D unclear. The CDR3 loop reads CASSLEGGFNSPLHF. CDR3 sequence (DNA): TGTGCCAGCAGCCTAGAGGGAGGATTTAATTCACCCCTCCACTTT.